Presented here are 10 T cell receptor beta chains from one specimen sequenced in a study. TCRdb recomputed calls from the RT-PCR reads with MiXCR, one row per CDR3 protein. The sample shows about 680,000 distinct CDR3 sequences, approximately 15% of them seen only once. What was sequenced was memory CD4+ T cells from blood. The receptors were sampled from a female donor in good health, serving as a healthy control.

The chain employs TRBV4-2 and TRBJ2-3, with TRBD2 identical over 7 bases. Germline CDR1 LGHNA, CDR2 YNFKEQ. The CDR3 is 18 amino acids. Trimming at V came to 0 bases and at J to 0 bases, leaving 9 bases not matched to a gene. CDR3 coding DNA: TGTGCCAGCAGCCAAGAAAGAGTCGGGAGGCCTAGCACAGATACGCAGTATTTT. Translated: CASSQERVGRPSTDTQYF.

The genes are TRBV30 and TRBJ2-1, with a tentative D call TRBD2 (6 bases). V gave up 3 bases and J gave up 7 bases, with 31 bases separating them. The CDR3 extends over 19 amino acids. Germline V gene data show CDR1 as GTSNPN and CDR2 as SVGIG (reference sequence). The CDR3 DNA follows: TGTGCCTGGAGGGGCGAGAGGCAGAGAGATAAAGCGGGCCCTAATGAGCAGTTCTTC. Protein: CAWRGERQRDKAGPNEQFF.

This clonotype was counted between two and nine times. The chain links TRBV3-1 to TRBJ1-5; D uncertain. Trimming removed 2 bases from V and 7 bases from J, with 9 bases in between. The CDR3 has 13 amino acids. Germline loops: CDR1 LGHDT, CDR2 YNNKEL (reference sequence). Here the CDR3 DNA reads TGTGCCAGCAGCCAACAAGATGGGCAGCCCCAGCATTTT. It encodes CASSQQDGQPQHF.

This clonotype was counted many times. In DNA, the CDR3 is TGTGCCAGCAGCCCTGAGGAGCGGGGTTACAATGAGCAGTTCTTC. Its protein is CASSPEERGYNEQFF. The gene calls are TRBV4-2 and TRBJ2-1; 7 positions agree with TRBD2. The trim removed 4 bases at V and 4 bases at J, leaving 7 bases unmatched. Germline V CDR1 and CDR2: LGHNA, YNFKEQ. This CDR3 has 15 residues.

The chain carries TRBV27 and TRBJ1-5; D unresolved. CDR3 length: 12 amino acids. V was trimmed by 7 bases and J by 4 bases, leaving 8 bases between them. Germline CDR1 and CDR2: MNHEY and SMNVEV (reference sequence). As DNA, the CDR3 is TGTGCCAGCACTTCAAAGAATCAGCCCCAGCATTTT. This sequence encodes CASTSKNQPQHF.

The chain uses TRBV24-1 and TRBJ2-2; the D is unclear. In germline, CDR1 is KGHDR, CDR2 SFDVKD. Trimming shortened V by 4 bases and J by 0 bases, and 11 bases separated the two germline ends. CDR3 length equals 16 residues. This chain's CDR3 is CATSDPRQANTGELFF. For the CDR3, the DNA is TGTGCCACCAGTGACCCGAGACAAGCGAACACCGGGGAGCTGTTTTTT.

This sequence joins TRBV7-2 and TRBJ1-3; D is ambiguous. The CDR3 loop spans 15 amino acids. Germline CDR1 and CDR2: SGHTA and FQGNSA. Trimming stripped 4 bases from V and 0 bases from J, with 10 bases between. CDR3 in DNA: TGTGCCAGCAGCTCGAGGAGGGTCTCTGGAAACACCATATATTTT. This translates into CASSSRRVSGNTIYF.

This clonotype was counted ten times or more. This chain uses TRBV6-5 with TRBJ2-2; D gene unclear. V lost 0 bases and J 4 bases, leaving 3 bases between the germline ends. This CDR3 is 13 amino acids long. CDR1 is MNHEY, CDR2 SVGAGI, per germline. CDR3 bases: TGTGCCAGCAGTTACTCAGGCACCGGGGAGCTGTTTTTT. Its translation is CASSYSGTGELFF.

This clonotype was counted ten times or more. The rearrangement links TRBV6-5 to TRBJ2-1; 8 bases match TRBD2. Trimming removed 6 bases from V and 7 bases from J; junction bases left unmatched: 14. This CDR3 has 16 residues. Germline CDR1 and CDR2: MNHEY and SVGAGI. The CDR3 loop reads CASSRYSSGRLNEQFF. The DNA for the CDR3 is TGTGCCAGCAGCCGCTACTCCAGCGGGAGACTTAATGAGCAGTTCTTC.

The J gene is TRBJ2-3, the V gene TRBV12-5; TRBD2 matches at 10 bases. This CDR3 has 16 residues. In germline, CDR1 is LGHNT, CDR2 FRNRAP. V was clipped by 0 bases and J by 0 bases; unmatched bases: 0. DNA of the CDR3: TGTGCTAGTGGTTTGGTACTAGCGGGGAGCACAGATACGCAGTATTTT. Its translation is CASGLVLAGSTDTQYF.